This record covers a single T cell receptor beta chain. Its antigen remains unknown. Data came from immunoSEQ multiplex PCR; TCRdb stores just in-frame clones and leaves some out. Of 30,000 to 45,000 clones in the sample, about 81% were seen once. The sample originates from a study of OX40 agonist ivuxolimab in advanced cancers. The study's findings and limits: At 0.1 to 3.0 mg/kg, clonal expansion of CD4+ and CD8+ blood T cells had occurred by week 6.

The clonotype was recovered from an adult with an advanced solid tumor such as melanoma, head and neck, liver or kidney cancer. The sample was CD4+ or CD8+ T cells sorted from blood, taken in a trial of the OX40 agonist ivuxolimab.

The CDR3 DNA sequence: TGTGCCAGCAGTTACTCCCTGAAGAACACTGAAGCTTTCTTT. Its translation is CASSYSLKNTEAFF. The genes are TRBV6-5 and TRBJ1-1, with unresolved D. This CDR3 has 14 residues. The ends were cut back, 0 bases at V and 1 base at J, with 6 bases in the middle. The germline V gene has CDR1 MNHEY and CDR2 SVGAGI.